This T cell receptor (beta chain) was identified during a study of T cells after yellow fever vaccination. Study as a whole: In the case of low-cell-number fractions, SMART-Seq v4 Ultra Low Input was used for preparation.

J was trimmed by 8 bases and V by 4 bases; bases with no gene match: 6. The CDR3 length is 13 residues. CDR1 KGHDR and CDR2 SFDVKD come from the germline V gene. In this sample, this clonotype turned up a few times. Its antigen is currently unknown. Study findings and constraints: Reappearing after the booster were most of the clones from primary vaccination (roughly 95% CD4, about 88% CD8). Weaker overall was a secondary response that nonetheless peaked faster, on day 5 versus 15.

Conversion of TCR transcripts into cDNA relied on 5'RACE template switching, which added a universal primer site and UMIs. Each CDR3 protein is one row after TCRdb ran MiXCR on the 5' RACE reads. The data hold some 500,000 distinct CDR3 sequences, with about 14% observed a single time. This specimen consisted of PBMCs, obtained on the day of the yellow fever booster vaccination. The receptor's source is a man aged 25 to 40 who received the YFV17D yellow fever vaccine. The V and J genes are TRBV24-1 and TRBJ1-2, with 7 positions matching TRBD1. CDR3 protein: CATSEGTDHGYTF. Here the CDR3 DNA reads TGTGCCACCAGTGAGGGGACAGACCACGGCTACACCTTC.